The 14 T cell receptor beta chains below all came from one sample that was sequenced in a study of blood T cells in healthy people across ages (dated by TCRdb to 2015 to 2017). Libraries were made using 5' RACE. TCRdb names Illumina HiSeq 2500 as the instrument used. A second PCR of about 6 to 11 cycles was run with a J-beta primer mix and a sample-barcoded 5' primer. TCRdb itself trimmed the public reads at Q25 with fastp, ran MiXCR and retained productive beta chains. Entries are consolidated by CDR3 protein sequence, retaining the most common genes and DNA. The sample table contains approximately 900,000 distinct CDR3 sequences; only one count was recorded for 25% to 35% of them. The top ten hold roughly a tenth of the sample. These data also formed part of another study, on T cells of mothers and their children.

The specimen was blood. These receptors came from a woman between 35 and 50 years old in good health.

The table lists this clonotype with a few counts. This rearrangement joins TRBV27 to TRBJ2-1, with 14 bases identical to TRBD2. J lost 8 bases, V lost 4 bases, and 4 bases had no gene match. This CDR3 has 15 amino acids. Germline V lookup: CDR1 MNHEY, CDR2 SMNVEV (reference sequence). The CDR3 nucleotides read TGTGCCAGCAGTTCCCCGACTAGCGGGAGGGATGAGCAGTTCTTC. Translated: CASSSPTSGRDEQFF.

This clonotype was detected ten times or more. Written as DNA, the CDR3 is TGTGCCAGCACCAACACGGGAGGTTATAATTCACCCCTCCACTTT. Translated, it gives CASTNTGGYNSPLHF. This sequence joins TRBV6-5 and TRBJ1-6; D not resolved. Germline V gene lookup returns CDR1 MNHEY and CDR2 SVGAGI. The V gene lost 7 bases and the J gene lost 4 bases, with 14 bases spanning the gap. The CDR3 runs to 15 residues.

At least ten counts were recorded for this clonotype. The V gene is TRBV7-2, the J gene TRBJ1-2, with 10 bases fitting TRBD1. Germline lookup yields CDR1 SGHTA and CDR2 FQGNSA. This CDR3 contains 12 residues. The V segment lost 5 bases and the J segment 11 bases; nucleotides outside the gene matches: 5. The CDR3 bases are TGTGCCAGCAGCGGAAGACAGGGGGCTTACACCTTC. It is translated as CASSGRQGAYTF.

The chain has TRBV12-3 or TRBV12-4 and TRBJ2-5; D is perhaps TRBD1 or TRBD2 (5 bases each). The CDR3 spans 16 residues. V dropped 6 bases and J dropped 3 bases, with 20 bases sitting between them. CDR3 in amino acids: CASSQTGDPKEETQYF. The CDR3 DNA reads TGTGCCAGCAGCCAAACTGGGGACCCCAAAGAAGAGACCCAGTACTTC.

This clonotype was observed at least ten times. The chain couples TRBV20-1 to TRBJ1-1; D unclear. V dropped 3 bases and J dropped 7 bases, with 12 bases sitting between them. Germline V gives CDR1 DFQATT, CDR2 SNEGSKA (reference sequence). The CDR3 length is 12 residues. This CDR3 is CSASPADFEAFF. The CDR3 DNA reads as TGCAGTGCTAGCCCCGCGGACTTTGAAGCTTTCTTT.

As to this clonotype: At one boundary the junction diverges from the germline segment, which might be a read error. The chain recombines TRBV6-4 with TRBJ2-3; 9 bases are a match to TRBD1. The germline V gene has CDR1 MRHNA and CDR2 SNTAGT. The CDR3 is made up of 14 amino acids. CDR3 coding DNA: TGTGCCGGCAGAAAACAGGGGGCCACAGATACGCAGTATTTT. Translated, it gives CAGRKQGATDTQYF.

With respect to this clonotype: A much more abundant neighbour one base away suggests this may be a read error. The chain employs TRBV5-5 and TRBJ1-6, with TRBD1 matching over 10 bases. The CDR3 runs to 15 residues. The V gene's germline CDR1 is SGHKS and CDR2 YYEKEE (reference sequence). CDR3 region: CASTPTGTGDSPPHF. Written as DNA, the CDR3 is TGTGCCAGCACCCCAACGGGGACAGGGGACTCACCCCCCCACTTT.

CDR3 protein: CATSDPRTGGYGYTF. In nucleotides, the CDR3 is TGTGCCACCAGTGATCCCCGGACAGGGGGGTATGGCTACACCTTC. V and J are TRBV24-1 and TRBJ1-2; TRBD1 aligns across 10 bases. CDR1 and CDR2 (germline): KGHDR, SFDVKD. CDR3 length equals 15 residues. Unmatched junction bases numbered 5, after V lost 3 bases and J lost 5 bases.

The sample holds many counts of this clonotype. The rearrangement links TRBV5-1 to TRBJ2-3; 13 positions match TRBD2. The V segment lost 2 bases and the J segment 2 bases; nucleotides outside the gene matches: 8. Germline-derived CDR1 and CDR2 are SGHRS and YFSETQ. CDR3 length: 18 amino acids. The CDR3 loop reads CASSFGLAGARNTDTQYF. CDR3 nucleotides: TGCGCCAGCAGCTTCGGACTAGCGGGGGCCAGGAACACAGATACGCAGTATTTT. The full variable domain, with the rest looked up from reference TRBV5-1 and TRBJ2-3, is KAGVTQTPRYLIKTRGQQVTLSCSPISGHRSVSWYQQTPGQGLQFLFEYFSETQRNKGNFPGRFSGRQFSNSRSEMNVSTLELGDSALYLCASSFGLAGARNTDTQYFGPGTRLTVL.

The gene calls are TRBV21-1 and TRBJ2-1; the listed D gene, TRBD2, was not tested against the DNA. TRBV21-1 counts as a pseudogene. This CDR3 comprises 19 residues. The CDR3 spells CASSKGKELAGVRYNEQFF. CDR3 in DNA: TGTGCCAGCAGCAAAGGCAAGGAACTAGCGGGGGTTCGCTACAATGAGCAGTTCTTC.

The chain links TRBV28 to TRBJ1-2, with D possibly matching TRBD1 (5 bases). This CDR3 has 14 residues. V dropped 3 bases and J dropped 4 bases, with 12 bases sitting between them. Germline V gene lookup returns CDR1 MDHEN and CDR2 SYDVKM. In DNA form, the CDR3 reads TGTGCCAGCAGTTTTAGGGGCAGGGTCTATGGCTACACCTTC. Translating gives CASSFRGRVYGYTF.

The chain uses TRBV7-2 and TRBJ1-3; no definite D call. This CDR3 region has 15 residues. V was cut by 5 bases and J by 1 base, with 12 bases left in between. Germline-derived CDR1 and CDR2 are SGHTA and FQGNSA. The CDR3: CASSRLGGSGNTIYF. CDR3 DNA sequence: TGTGCCAGCAGCCGGCTGGGAGGGTCTGGAAACACCATATATTTT.

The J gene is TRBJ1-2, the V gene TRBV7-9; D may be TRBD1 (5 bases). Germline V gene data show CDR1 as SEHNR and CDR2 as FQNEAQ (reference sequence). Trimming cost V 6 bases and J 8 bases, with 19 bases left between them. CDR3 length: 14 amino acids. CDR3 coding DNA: TGTGCCAGCAGTTTTAAAGTCCAGGGAGAGGGCTACACCTTC. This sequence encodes CASSFKVQGEGYTF.

This chain's CDR3 is CSARDGSLGGDTQYF. CDR3 in DNA: TGCAGTGCTAGAGATGGGTCACTTGGGGGAGATACGCAGTATTTT. The chain recombines TRBV20-1 with TRBJ2-3; the D gene could be TRBD1 or TRBD2 (5 bases each). V lost 0 bases to trimming and J lost 5 bases, with 15 bases between them. The germline V gene encodes CDR1 DFQATT and CDR2 SNEGSKA (reference sequence). The CDR3 has 15 residues.